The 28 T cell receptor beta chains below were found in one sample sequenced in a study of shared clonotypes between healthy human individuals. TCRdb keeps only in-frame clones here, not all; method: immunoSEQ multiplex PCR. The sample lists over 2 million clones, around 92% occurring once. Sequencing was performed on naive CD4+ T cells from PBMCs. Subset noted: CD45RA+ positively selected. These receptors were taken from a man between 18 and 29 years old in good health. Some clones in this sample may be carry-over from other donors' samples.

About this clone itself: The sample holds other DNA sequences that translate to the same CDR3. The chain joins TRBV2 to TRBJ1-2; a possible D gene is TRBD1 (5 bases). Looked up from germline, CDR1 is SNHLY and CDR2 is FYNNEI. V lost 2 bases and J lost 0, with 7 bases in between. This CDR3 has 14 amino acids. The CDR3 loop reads CASSEQGTNYGYTF. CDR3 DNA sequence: TGTGCCAGCAGTGAACAGGGAACTAACTATGGCTACACCTTC.

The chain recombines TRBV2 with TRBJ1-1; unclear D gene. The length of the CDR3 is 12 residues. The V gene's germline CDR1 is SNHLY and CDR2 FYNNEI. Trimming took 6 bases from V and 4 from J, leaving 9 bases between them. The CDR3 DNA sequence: TGTGCCAGCAGATACGTGAGCACTGAAGCTTTCTTT. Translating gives CASRYVSTEAFF.

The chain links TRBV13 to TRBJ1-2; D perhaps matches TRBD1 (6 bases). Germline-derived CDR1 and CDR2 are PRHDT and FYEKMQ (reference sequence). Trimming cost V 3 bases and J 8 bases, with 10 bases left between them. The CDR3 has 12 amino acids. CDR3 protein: CASSLGGRGYTF. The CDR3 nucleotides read TGTGCCAGCAGCTTGGGGGGCAGGGGCTACACCTTC.

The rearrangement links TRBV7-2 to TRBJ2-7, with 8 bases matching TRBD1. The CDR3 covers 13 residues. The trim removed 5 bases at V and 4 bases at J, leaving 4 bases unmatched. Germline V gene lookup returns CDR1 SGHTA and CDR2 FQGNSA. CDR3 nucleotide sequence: TGTGCCAGCAGCGTTGGGACAGGTTACGAGCAGTACTTC. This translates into CASSVGTGYEQYF.

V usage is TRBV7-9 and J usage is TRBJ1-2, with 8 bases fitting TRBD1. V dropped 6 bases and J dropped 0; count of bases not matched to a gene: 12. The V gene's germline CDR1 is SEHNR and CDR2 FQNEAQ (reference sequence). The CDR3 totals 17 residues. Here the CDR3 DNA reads TGTGCCAGCAGTTTATGGACAGGGAGGAATTCTAACTATGGCTACACCTTC. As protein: CASSLWTGRNSNYGYTF.

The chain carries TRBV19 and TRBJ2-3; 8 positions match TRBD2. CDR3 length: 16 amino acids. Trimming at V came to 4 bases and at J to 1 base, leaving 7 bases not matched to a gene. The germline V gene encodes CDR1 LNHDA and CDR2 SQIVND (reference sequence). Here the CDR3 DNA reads TGTGCCAGTAGTAACCCCGGGAGGGGCGGCACAGATACGCAGTATTTT. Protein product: CASSNPGRGGTDTQYF.

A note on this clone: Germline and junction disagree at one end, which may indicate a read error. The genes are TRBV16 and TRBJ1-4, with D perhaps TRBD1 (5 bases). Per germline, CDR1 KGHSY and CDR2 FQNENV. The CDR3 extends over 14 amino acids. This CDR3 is CANSRGRVNEKLFF. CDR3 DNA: TGTGCCAACAGCCGAGGCAGGGTGAATGAAAAACTGTTTTTT. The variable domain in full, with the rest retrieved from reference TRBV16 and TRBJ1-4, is GEEVAQTPKHLVRGEGQKAKLYCAPIKGHSYVFWYQQVLKNEFKFLISFQNENVFDETGMPKERFSAKCLPNSPCSLEIQATKLEDSAVYFCANSRGRVNEKLFFGSGTQLSVL.

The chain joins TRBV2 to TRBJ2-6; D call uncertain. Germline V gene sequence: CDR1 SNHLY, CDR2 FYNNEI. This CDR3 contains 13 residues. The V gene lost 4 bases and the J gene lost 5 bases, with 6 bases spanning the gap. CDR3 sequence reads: CASSGTWANVLTF. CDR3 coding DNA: TGTGCCAGCAGTGGGACGTGGGCCAACGTCCTGACTTTC.

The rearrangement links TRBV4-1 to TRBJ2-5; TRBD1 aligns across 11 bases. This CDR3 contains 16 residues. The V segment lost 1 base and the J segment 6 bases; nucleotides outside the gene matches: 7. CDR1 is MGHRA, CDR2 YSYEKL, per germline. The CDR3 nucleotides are TGCGCCAGCAGCCAAGGTATTGGGACAGGGGGAAAGACCCAGTACTTC. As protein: CASSQGIGTGGKTQYF.

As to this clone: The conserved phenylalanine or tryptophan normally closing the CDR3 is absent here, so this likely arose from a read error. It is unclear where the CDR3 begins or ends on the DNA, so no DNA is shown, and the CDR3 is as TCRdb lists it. The CDR3: CASSLGQD. The chain combines TRBV7-2 with TRBJ2-7; TRBD1 reflects the table's D call only, with no check against the DNA. Germline CDR1 is SGHTA and CDR2 is FQGNSA. The CDR3 region is 8 residues in length, termini included.

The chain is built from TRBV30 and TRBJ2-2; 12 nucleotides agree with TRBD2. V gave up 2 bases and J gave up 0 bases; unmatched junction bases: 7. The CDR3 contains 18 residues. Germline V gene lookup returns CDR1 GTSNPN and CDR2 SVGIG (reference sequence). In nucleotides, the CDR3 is TGTGCCTGGAGTAAACTAGCGGGAGGCCACACGAACACCGGGGAGCTGTTTTTT. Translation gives CAWSKLAGGHTNTGELFF.

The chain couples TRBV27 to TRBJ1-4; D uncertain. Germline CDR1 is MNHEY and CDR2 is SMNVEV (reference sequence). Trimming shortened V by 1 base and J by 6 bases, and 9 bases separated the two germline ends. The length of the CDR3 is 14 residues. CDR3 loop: CASSLWGGHEKLFF. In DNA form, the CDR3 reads TGTGCCAGCAGTTTATGGGGAGGGCATGAAAAACTGTTTTTT. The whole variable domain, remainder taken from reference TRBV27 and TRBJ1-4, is EAQVTQNPRYLITVTGKKLTVTCSQNMNHEYMSWYRQDPGLGLRQIYYSMNVEVTDKGDVPEGYKVSRKEKRNFPLILESPSPNQTSLYFCASSLWGGHEKLFFGSGTQLSVL.

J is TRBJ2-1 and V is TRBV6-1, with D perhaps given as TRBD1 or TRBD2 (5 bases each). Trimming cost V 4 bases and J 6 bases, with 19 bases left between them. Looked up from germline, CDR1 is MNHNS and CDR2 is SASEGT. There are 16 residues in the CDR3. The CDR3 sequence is CASSAGTAIGINEQFF. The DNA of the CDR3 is TGTGCCAGCAGTGCCGGGACGGCGATAGGAATCAATGAGCAGTTCTTC.

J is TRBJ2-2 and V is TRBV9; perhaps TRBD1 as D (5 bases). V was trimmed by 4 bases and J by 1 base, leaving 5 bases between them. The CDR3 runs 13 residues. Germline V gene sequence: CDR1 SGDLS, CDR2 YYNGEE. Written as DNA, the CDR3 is TGTGCCAGCAGCAGGGGGAACACCGGGGAGCTGTTTTTT. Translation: CASSRGNTGELFF.

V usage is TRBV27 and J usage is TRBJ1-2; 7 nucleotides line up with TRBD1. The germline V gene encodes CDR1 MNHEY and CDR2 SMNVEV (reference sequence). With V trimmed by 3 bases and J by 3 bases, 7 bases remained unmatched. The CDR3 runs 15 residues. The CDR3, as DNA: TGTGCCAGCAGTTTCACAGGGGAGTTAGACTATGGCTACACCTTC. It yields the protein CASSFTGELDYGYTF.

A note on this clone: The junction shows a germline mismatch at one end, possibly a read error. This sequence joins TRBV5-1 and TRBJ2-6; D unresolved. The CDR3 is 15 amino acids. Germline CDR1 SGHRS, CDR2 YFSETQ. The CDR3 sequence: CASNLGNSGANVLTF. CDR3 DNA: TGCGCCAGCAACTTGGGGAACTCTGGGGCCAACGTCCTGACTTTC.

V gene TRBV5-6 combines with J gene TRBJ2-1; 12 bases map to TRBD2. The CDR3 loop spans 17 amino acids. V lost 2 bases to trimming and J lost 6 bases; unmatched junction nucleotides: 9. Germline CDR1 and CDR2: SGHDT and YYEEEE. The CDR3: CASSFLTSGSRINEQFF. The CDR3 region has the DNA TGTGCCAGCAGCTTCCTGACTAGCGGGAGCCGCATCAATGAGCAGTTCTTC.

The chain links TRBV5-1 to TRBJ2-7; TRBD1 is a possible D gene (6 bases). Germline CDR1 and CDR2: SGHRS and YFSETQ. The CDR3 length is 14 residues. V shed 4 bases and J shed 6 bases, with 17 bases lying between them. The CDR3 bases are TGCGCCAGCAGCATCGGCCCAGGGGAAGGCGAGCAGTACTTC. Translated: CASSIGPGEGEQYF.

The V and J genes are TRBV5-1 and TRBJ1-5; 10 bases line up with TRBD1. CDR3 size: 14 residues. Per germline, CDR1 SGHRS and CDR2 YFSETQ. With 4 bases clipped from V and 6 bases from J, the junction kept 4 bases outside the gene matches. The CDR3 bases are TGCGCCAGCAGCCAAGGACAGGGGGGTCAGCCCCAGCATTTT. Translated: CASSQGQGGQPQHF.

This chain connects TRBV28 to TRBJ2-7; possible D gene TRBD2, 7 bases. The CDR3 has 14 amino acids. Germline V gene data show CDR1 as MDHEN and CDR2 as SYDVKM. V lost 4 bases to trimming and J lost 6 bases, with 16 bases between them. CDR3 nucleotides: TGTGCCAGCAGTTCACGGGGGGCAGGGGCCGAGCAGTACTTC. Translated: CASSSRGAGAEQYF.

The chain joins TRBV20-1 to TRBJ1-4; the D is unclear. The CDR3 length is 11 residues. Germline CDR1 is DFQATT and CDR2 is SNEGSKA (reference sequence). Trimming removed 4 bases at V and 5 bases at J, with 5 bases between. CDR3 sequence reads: CSANKNEKLFF. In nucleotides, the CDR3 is TGCAGTGCTAATAAGAATGAAAAACTGTTTTTT.

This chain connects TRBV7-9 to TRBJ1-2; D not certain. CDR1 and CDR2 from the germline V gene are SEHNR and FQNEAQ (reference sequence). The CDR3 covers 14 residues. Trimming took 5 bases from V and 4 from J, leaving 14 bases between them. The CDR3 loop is CASSRTREPYGYTF. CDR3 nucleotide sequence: TGTGCCAGCAGCCGAACCCGGGAACCCTATGGCTACACCTTC.

CDR3 sequence (DNA): TGTGCCACCAGCAGCCCAGTAGGGGGGTGGAATCAGCCCCAGCATTTT. Translation gives CATSSPVGGWNQPQHF. The V call is TRBV15, the J call TRBJ1-5, with D possibly matching TRBD1 (6 bases). CDR3 length: 16 amino acids. With 3 bases removed from V and 4 bases from J, the gap between germline ends came to 16 bases. Germline values: CDR1 LNHNV, CDR2 YYDKDF (reference sequence).

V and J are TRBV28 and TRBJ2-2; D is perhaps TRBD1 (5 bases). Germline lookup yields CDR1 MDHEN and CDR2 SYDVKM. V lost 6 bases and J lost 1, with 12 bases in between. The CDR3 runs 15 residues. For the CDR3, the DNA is TGTGCCAGCAGGGACACTACTTTGAACACCGGGGAGCTGTTTTTT. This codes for CASRDTTLNTGELFF.

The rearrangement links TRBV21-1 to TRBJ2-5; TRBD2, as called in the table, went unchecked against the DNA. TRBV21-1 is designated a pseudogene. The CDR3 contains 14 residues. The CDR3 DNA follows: TGTGCCAGCACCGGCGGGACTCAGCAAGAGACCCAGTACTTC. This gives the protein CASTGGTQQETQYF.

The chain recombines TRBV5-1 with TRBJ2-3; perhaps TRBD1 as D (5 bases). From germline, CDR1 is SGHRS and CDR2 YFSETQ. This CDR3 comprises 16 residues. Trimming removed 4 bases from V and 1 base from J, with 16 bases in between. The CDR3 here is CASSTTETVRTDTQYF. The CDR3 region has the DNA TGCGCCAGCAGCACAACCGAGACAGTACGCACAGATACGCAGTATTTT.

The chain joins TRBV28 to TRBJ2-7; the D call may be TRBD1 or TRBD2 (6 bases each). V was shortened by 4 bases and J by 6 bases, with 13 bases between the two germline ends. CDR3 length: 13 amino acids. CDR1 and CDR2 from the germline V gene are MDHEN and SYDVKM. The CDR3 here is CASSWPGAIEQYF. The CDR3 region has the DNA TGTGCCAGCAGTTGGCCGGGGGCTATCGAGCAGTACTTC.

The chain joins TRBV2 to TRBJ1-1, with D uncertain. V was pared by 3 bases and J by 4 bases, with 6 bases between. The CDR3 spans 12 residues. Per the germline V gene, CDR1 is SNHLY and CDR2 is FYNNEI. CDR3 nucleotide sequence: TGTGCCAGCAGTGACCGTAGCACTGAAGCTTTCTTT. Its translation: CASSDRSTEAFF.